The 3 T cell receptor beta chains listed next were all sequenced from one sample in a study of shared clonotypes between healthy human individuals. Some clones are missing from TCRdb's copy, which holds only in-frame ones; the method was immunoSEQ multiplex PCR. The sample has 450,000 to 550,000 clones, about four fifths seen once. Sequencing was performed on PBMCs. Receptors originate from a middle-aged woman in good health. Some clones in this sample may be carry-over from other donors' samples.

J is TRBJ2-1 and V is TRBV5-1; 8 nucleotides line up with TRBD1. From germline, CDR1 is SGHRS and CDR2 YFSETQ. The trim removed 4 bases at V and 5 bases at J, leaving 5 bases unmatched. The CDR3 has 14 amino acids. DNA of the CDR3: TGCGCCAGCAGCGGGGGACAGGCCGACAATGAGCAGTTCTTC. Amino acids: CASSGGQADNEQFF.

This sequence joins TRBV4-1 and TRBJ2-7; TRBD2 matches 8 bases. V was pared by 4 bases and J by 4 bases, with 6 bases of the junction left unmatched. This CDR3 has 14 amino acids. Germline CDR1 MGHRA, CDR2 YSYEKL. CDR3: CASSPYSGSYEQYF. In DNA form, the CDR3 reads TGCGCCAGCAGCCCGTACAGCGGGAGTTACGAGCAGTACTTC.

A few counts support this clone. The gene calls are TRBV28 and TRBJ1-1; unclear D gene. Germline values: CDR1 MDHEN, CDR2 SYDVKM. Trimming shortened V by 10 bases and J by 4 bases, and 19 bases separated the two germline ends. This CDR3 region has 14 residues. CDR3 sequence: CATGPTLIATEAFF. For the CDR3, the DNA is TGTGCCACCGGCCCAACTCTAATAGCCACTGAAGCTTTCTTT. Supplemented by reference TRBV28 and TRBJ1-1, the full variable domain reads DVKVTQSSRYLVKRTGEKVFLECVQDMDHENMFWYRQDPGLGLRLIYFSYDVKMKEKGDIPEGYSVSREKKERFSLILESASTNQTSMYLCATGPTLIATEAFFGQGTRLTVV.